The rows below give T cell receptor beta chains drawn from one sample of a study of T cell responses to AZD1222 COVID-19 vaccine. This table comes from immunoSEQ multiplex PCR, and its TCRdb copy is limited to in-frame clones, with some not included. Here the sample spans under 150,000 clones, around 94% being singletons. The material was peripheral blood, obtained 28 days after the second AZD1222 dose. The receptors originated from an adult who received the AZD1222 COVID-19 vaccine. Each CDR3 is given with its conserved first and last residue. The D gene is left open where the match is weak. Expanded clones are given a class, and other clones once, few, many or no size at all.

CDR3,DNA,length,D,V,J,size
CASSPGQGRSEQFF,TGTGCCAGCAGTCCTGGACAGGGACGGTCCGAGCAGTTCTTC,14,TRBD1,TRBV6-5,TRBJ2-1,NA
CASSRTLYEQYF,TGTGCCAGCAGCCGGACTCTCTACGAGCAGTACTTC,12,NA,TRBV7-2,TRBJ2-7,NA
CASSQDLSGGRETQYF,TGCGCCAGCTCGCAGGACCTCAGCGGGGGACGAGAGACCCAGTACTTC,16,TRBD2,TRBV4-3,TRBJ2-5,NA
CASSLPRGGATGELFF,TGTGCCAGCAGCTTACCCCGAGGGGGGGCAACCGGGGAGCTGTTTTTT,16,NA,TRBV7-9,TRBJ2-2,NA
CASITGTANTGELFF,TGTGCCAGTATTACTGGGACAGCGAACACCGGGGAGCTGTTTTTT,15,TRBD1,TRBV28,TRBJ2-2,NA
CASNFGGREGEQFF,TGTGCCAGCAACTTTGGCGGGAGAGAGGGTGAGCAGTTCTTC,14,TRBD2,TRBV6-5,TRBJ2-1,NA
CASSPGPGANVLTF,TGTGCCAGCAGCCCCGGGCCTGGGGCCAACGTCCTGACTTTC,14,NA,TRBV25-1,TRBJ2-6,NA
CASSILPAAEETQYF,TGTGCCAGTAGTATACTCCCAGCGGCAGAGGAGACCCAGTACTTC,15,NA,TRBV19,TRBJ2-5,once
CASSQGLARSPRDEQYF,TGCGCCAGCAGCCAAGGACTAGCGCGAAGCCCCAGGGACGAGCAGTACTTC,17,TRBD2,TRBV4-1,TRBJ2-7,NA
CASSLGMDSRNSPLHF,TGCGCCAGCAGCTTGGGTATGGACAGCAGAAATTCACCCCTCCACTTT,16,NA,TRBV5-1,TRBJ1-6,NA
CASSTRSSLNGYTF,TGTGCCAGCTCGACCCGGAGTAGTTTGAATGGCTACACCTTC,14,NA,TRBV18,TRBJ1-2,NA
CASSKASGGVTGELFF,TGTGCCAGTAGTAAGGCTAGCGGGGGGGTCACCGGGGAGCTGTTTTTT,16,TRBD2,TRBV19,TRBJ2-2,once
CAGGGEVSGYTF,TGTGCGGGCGGGGGGGAAGTAAGTGGCTACACCTTC,12,NA,TRBV6-6,TRBJ1-2,NA
CASSEHRGVEYGYTF,TGTGCCAGCAGTGAACACAGGGGGGTAGAGTATGGCTACACCTTC,15,TRBD1,TRBV25-1,TRBJ1-2,NA
CASRWDRGSPFFSGANVLTF,TGTGCCAGCAGGTGGGACAGGGGGTCACCTTTTTTCTCTGGGGCCAACGTCCTGACTTTC,20,TRBD1,TRBV28,TRBJ2-6,NA
CASSFSGPPREQYF,TGTGCCAGCAGCTTCTCGGGTCCTCCTAGAGAGCAGTACTTC,14,NA,TRBV7-9,TRBJ2-7,NA
CASSPSGNNEQFF,TGTGCCAGCTCGCCTAGCGGAAACAATGAGCAGTTCTTC,13,TRBD2,TRBV7-2,TRBJ2-1,NA
CATSVDGYGYTF,TGTGCCACCAGTGTTGACGGGTATGGCTACACCTTC,12,NA,TRBV24-1,TRBJ1-2,NA
CASSSGWRNTQYF,TGTGCCAGCAGCTCCGGGTGGAGAAATACGCAGTATTTT,13,NA,TRBV27,TRBJ2-3,NA
CASSFIPGGLPTNEKLFF,TGTGCCAGCAGCTTTATCCCGGGGGGCCTACCAACTAATGAAAAACTGTTTTTT,18,NA,TRBV5-8,TRBJ1-4,NA
CATLRGAGYRVEAFF,TGTGCCACCTTACGGGGCGCGGGCTACCGGGTAGAAGCTTTCTTT,15,NA,TRBV19,TRBJ1-1,NA
CASRRRPPLIRGGISVEAFF,TGTGCCAGCAGGAGACGTCCCCCGCTTATAAGGGGGGGGATTAGTGTTGAAGCTTTCTTT,20,NA,TRBV3-1/TRBV3-2,TRBJ1-1,NA
CASSPGSNYGYTF,TGTGCCAGCAGCCCGGGGTCTAACTATGGCTACACCTTC,13,NA,TRBV7-8,TRBJ1-2,NA
CASSQDRTGNEKLFF,TGCGCCAGCAGCCAAGATAGGACAGGGAATGAAAAACTGTTTTTT,15,TRBD1,TRBV4-3,TRBJ1-4,NA
CASRSGTLNTEAFF,TGTGCCAGTAGGTCCGGGACATTGAACACTGAAGCTTTCTTT,14,NA,TRBV6-6,TRBJ1-1,NA
CASSLGQPQHF,TGTGCCAGCAGTTTAGGTCAGCCCCAGCATTTT,11,NA,TRBV28,TRBJ1-5,NA
CASSEYSPAGELFF,TGTGCCAGCAGTGAATACTCTCCCGCCGGGGAGCTGTTTTTT,14,NA,TRBV25-1,TRBJ2-2,NA
CASSGQRGSTDTQYF,TGTGCCAGCAGTGGCCAACGGGGGAGCACAGATACGCAGTATTTT,15,NA,TRBV28,TRBJ2-3,NA
CASSLGGSLHYEKLFF,TGTGCCAGCAGTTTAGGTGGCAGCCTGCACTATGAAAAACTGTTTTTT,16,NA,TRBV28,TRBJ1-4,NA
CASSFAVGGNQPQHF,TGTGCCAGCAGCTTTGCAGTAGGCGGCAATCAGCCCCAGCATTTT,15,NA,TRBV7-2,TRBJ1-5,NA
CASSEYFESLGGRDEQFF,TGTGCCAGCAGTGAATATTTTGAGTCCTTAGGGGGCCGGGATGAGCAGTTCTTC,18,TRBD1,TRBV25-1,TRBJ2-1,NA
CASSSEGAGTGELFF,TGTGCCAGCAGCTCTGAGGGGGCTGGCACCGGGGAGCTGTTTTTT,15,TRBD1,TRBV6-5,TRBJ2-2,NA
CASSDQGASVTYYGYTF,TGTGCCAGCAGCGATCAGGGGGCGTCAGTAACTTACTATGGCTACACCTTC,17,TRBD1,TRBV27,TRBJ1-2,NA
CASGSHRWYSGNTIYF,TGTGCCAGCGGGAGCCACAGGTGGTATTCTGGAAACACCATATATTTT,16,NA,TRBV7-2,TRBJ1-3,NA
CASSLEGLAGADTQYF,TGCGCCAGCAGCTTGGAGGGACTAGCGGGAGCAGATACGCAGTATTTT,16,TRBD2,TRBV5-1,TRBJ2-3,NA
CASSLLGPATNEKLFF,TGCGCCAGCAGCCTCTTGGGGCCTGCAACTAATGAAAAACTGTTTTTT,16,NA,TRBV4-1,TRBJ1-4,NA
CASSLTDTQYF,TGTGCCAGCAGTTTAACAGATACGCAGTATTTT,11,NA,TRBV12-3/TRBV12-4,TRBJ2-3,NA
CASSLGTVINYGYTF,TGTGCCAGCAGCCTCGGGACAGTTATTAACTATGGCTACACCTTC,15,TRBD1,TRBV7-2,TRBJ1-2,NA
CASSLGTGGGKDTEAFF,TGTGCCAGCAGCTTGGGGACAGGGGGCGGGAAAGACACTGAAGCTTTCTTT,17,TRBD1,TRBV3-1/TRBV3-2,TRBJ1-1,NA
CASSLFGGLGYTF,TGTGCCAGCAGTTTATTCGGGGGGCTTGGCTACACCTTC,13,NA,TRBV28,TRBJ1-2,NA
CASTYRAATEGYTF,TGTGCCAGCACCTACCGGGCCGCTACTGAGGGCTACACCTTC,14,NA,TRBV28,TRBJ1-2,NA
CAWSVRGGGYTF,TGTGCCTGGAGTGTAAGAGGGGGTGGCTACACCTTC,12,NA,TRBV30,TRBJ1-2,NA
CASSLFDTKETQYF,TGTGCCAGCAGTTTATTTGACACGAAAGAGACCCAGTACTTC,14,NA,TRBV27,TRBJ2-5,NA
CASSIAGTGYSPLHF,TGTGCCAGCAGCATCGCCGGGACAGGGTATTCACCCCTCCACTTT,15,TRBD1,TRBV5-6,TRBJ1-6,NA
CASSQAMNTEAFF,TGTGCCAGCAGCCAGGCCATGAACACTGAAGCTTTCTTT,13,NA,TRBV5-4,TRBJ1-1,NA
CIAGDRANTEAFF,TGCATCGCGGGGGACAGGGCGAACACTGAAGCTTTCTTT,13,TRBD1,TRBV29-1,TRBJ1-1,NA
CASSQGRQGGQPQHF,TGTGCCAGCAGCCAAGGGCGACAGGGGGGTCAGCCCCAGCATTTT,15,TRBD1,TRBV3-1/TRBV3-2,TRBJ1-5,NA